In its sample, the clone carrying this T cell receptor (beta chain) was seen many times. The source of the sample is a study of neurological immune-mediated disorders. TCRdb analysed the 5' RACE reads with MiXCR anew, one entry per CDR3 protein. The sample has 40,000 to 60,000 distinct CDR3 sequences, over 3% seen once. The CDR3 extends over 12 amino acids. The germline V and J ends were trimmed by 5 bases and 12 bases, with 14 bases remaining between them. The chain carries TRBV12-3 or TRBV12-4 and TRBJ2-4; D might be TRBD1 (5 bases). Sequenced material: PBMCs. This clonotype was obtained from a man aged 35 to 55 with multiple sclerosis. The CDR3 region has the DNA TGTGCCAGCAGTCAGGGCGGACCAGCTCAGTACTTC. Its protein product is CASSQGGPAQYF.